This T cell receptor (beta chain) was identified during a study of blood T cell dynamics during melanoma immunotherapy (TCRdb year 2020). In terms of the full investigation: Patients had metastatic melanoma and received first-line pembrolizumab or nivolumab plus ipilimumab as standard of care in the United Kingdom. To find early correlates of response, peripheral T cell receptor repertoires were profiled in metastatic melanoma patients before and after one cycle of checkpoint inhibitor therapy. Consecutive patients formed a training cohort, and a further independent group of patients from the same centre was pooled into an external validation set. What the research found in general, with its limitations: The relatively small sample size was acknowledged as potentially limiting generalization of the results. Whether the T cell clones behind the repertoire changes were melanoma-specific or instead reflected general immune activation was something the study could not determine. Patients who later achieved disease control showed a bifurcated PBMC repertoire reorganization at W3, with increased clonality or increased diversity, unlike progressors.

With regard to this clone: Its antigen is still unknown. No per-base quality is available; no much larger clone lies one base away.

From the cysteine through the phenylalanine, the CDR3 covers 15 amino acids. Kept here is only the CDR3 DNA, which spans 45 bases and is read in frame from base 1. According to the germline V gene (reference sequence), CDR1 reads MNHEY and CDR2 reads SMNVEV. Trimmed from V: 3 bases; trimmed from J: 6 bases; junction bases lacking a gene match: 8. Every bulk PBMC sample had a fixed 350 ng of DNA loaded. TCR beta CDR3 sequences were amplified from genomic DNA using the immunoSEQ TCRb Assay kit according to manufacturer instructions. The KAPA Library Quantification Kit for Illumina platforms was used to quantify the pooled libraries by qPCR. Pooled libraries were sequenced on an Illumina NextSeq 500, clustered at roughly 0.55-1.1 pM. The study's own analysis went as follows. Analysis of the TCR data relied on immunoSEQ ANALYZER and the R LymphoSeq package. A rearrangement efficiency score was calculated as productive divided by the sum of productive and non-productive CDR3 sequences. Clonality was assessed using the Gini coefficient and diversity using the Renyi index at alpha=1, with pairwise comparisons between timepoints within each patient. In LymphoSeq, clonal relatedness was computed with an edit distance of 3 and repertoire similarity was computed with the Bhattacharyya coefficient. Linear discriminant analysis on week-3 changes in clonality and diversity was built with the R MASS and caret packages to classify response. TCRdb's version of the immuneACCESS table is confined to in-frame rearrangements and falls short of the full clone set. An unresolved V gene accounts for under half of the shortfall where checked; the remainder is of unknown origin. Clonal size and the V and J genes are those of that table, whereas D and trimming came from the DNA. Across this sample there are about 5,600 clones, with approximately 88% seen only once. Around 30% of the sample lies in the top ten.

The time point label, read with the paper, signifies: week 3, after first cycle of checkpoint inhibitor. Blood samples were taken before treatment (T0) and at week 3 (W3), following the first cycle of checkpoint blockade. Except for a couple of patients with rapid clinical progression, response was assessed 12 weeks after the first infusion by RECIST 1.1; disease control meant complete response, partial response or stable disease. Patients with prior systemic cancer treatment, concomitant immunosuppressant therapy or synchronous other active malignancies were excluded. Bulk PBMC and plasma cell-free DNA were both sequenced for TCR beta so that circulating cells and T cell turnover could be tracked. Lymphoprep and SepMate tubes were used to isolate PBMC from blood, and red cell lysis was then performed. QIAamp DNA Blood Mini kits were used to extract DNA from PBMC and sorted T cell subsets.

The sequence links TRBV27 to TRBJ2-3, with 8 junctional bases fitting TRBD2. This sequence was found in a human donor with melanoma. Some clones in this sample may be carry-over from other donors' samples. Sequences were derived from blood, sampled from a patient treated with checkpoint blockade. At the DNA level, the sequence is TGTGCCAGCAGTTTGATGGCGGGGGGTGAGGATACGCAGTATTTT. This yields the protein CASSLMAGGEDTQYF.